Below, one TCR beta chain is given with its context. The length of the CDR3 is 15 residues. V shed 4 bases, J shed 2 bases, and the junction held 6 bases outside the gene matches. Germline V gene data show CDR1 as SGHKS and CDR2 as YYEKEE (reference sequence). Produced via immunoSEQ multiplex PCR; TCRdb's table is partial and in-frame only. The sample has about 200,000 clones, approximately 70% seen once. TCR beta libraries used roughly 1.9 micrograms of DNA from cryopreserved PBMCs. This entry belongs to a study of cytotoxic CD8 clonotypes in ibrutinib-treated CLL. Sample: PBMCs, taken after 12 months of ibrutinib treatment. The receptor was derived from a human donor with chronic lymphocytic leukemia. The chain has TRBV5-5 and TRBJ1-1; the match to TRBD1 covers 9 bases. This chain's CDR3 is CASSPGQGINTEAFF. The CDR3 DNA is TGTGCCAGCAGCCCCGGACAGGGGATAAACACTGAAGCTTTCTTT.